These 25 T cell receptor beta chains came from one sample sequenced in a study of T cell responses to AZD1222 COVID-19 vaccine. Here immunoSEQ multiplex PCR was the method, and the copy in TCRdb shows in-frame clones only, minus some. The sample shows some 110,000 clones, roughly 86% of them seen only once. The sample in question was peripheral blood, obtained 28 days after the second dose of the MenACWY control vaccine. These TCRs come from an adult who received the MenACWY meningococcal vaccine as a control.

V and J are TRBV7-2 and TRBJ1-3, with TRBD1 identical over 9 bases. CDR1 and CDR2 (germline): SGHTA, FQGNSA. The CDR3 sequence is 16 residues long. V shed 5 bases, J shed 4 bases, and the junction held 9 bases outside the gene matches. As DNA, the CDR3 is TGTGCCAGCAGCCTTATCACCGGGACAGGGGGAAACACCATATATTTT. Amino acid sequence: CASSLITGTGGNTIYF.

The CDR3 bases are TGTGCCAGTACCGCGGCGGTCTATGGCTACACCTTC. Its translation is CASTAAVYGYTF. This chain uses TRBV19 with TRBJ1-2; D gene uncertain. This CDR3 comprises 12 residues. Germline V gives CDR1 LNHDA, CDR2 SQIVND (reference sequence). The V end lost 7 bases, the J end lost 4 bases, and 10 bases lay between the germline ends.

This chain links TRBV20-1 with TRBJ2-2; D gene ambiguous. CDR3 size: 14 residues. Germline values: CDR1 DFQATT, CDR2 SNEGSKA (reference sequence). The V gene lost 3 bases and the J gene lost 4 bases, with 12 bases spanning the gap. The CDR3, as DNA: TGCAGTGCTAGTTCCGTAGGCGGCACCGGGGAGCTGTTTTTT. This gives the protein CSASSVGGTGELFF.

The chain has TRBV6-4 and TRBJ1-1, with 7 positions matching TRBD1. The germline V gene encodes CDR1 MRHNA and CDR2 SNTAGT. The CDR3 extends over 13 amino acids. The junction had 8 bases not matched to a gene; V was cut back by 6 bases and J by 7 bases. The CDR3 region has the DNA TGTGCCAGCAGGCAAACAGGGGCGGGTGAAGCTTTCTTT. Protein: CASRQTGAGEAFF.

The chain has TRBV28 and TRBJ2-3; maybe TRBD1 (5 bases). Deletions cut 3 bases from V and 1 base from J, with 8 bases between. The CDR3 extends over 14 amino acids. Per germline, CDR1 MDHEN and CDR2 SYDVKM. Here the CDR3 DNA reads TGTGCCAGCAGTTTGGAAGGGGGCACAGATACGCAGTATTTT. As protein: CASSLEGGTDTQYF. The whole variable domain, filled in from reference TRBV28 and TRBJ2-3, reads DVKVTQSSRYLVKRTGEKVFLECVQDMDHENMFWYRQDPGLGLRLIYFSYDVKMKEKGDIPEGYSVSREKKERFSLILESASTNQTSMYLCASSLEGGTDTQYFGPGTRLTVL.

The chain combines TRBV10-1 with TRBJ1-2; D gene unclear. The CDR3 runs 17 residues. Between the trimmed V and J ends, which lost 11 bases and 2 bases, there was a span of 27 bases. The germline V gene has CDR1 WNHNN and CDR2 SYGVQD (reference sequence). The CDR3 region has the DNA TGCGCCCCCAGCCCCCGGTATCCGGTAGGCCAAAACTATGGCTACACCTTC. It translates to CAPSPRYPVGQNYGYTF.

This clone was seen a single time. This chain uses TRBV5-1 with TRBJ2-3; TRBD2 aligns across 8 bases. Unmatched junction bases numbered 4, after V lost 6 bases and J lost 1 base. CDR1 SGHRS and CDR2 YFSETQ come from the germline V gene. There are 14 residues in the CDR3. The CDR3 DNA follows: TGCGCCAGCAACTGGCGGGGGGGCACAGATACGCAGTATTTT. As protein: CASNWRGGTDTQYF.

The J gene is TRBJ2-5, the V gene TRBV7-2, with a tentative D call TRBD2 (6 bases). The ends were cut back, 4 bases at V and 2 bases at J, with 17 bases in the middle. CDR3 length: 16 residues. Germline CDR1 is SGHTA and CDR2 is FQGNSA. CDR3 sequence: CASSSGPGAPQETQYF. CDR3 DNA sequence: TGTGCCAGCAGCTCAGGGCCGGGAGCCCCTCAAGAGACCCAGTACTTC.

The rearrangement links TRBV3-1 (or the pseudogene TRBV3-2) to TRBJ2-7, with 10 bases fitting TRBD1. Unmatched junction bases numbered 8, after V lost 4 bases and J lost 5 bases. Germline values: CDR1 LGHDT, CDR2 YNNKEL (reference sequence). The CDR3 is 15 residues long. The CDR3 nucleotides read TGTGCCAGCAGCCCCGACAGGGGGCGAGGGAACGAGCAGTACTTC. Translated: CASSPDRGRGNEQYF.

Concerning this clone itself: Other DNA sequences within the sample encode an identical CDR3. The V and J genes are TRBV7-2 and TRBJ2-3; TRBD2 aligns across 7 bases. With 4 bases clipped from V and 4 bases from J, the junction kept 5 bases outside the gene matches. The CDR3 is 14 amino acids. Germline V gene data show CDR1 as SGHTA and CDR2 as FQGNSA. The CDR3 DNA sequence: TGTGCCAGCAGCTCCGGACTAGTCCCAGATACGCAGTATTTT. This sequence encodes CASSSGLVPDTQYF.

The chain uses TRBV5-1 and TRBJ1-3, with no clear D. The germline CDR1 and CDR2 sequences are SGHRS and YFSETQ. This CDR3 has 14 amino acids. With 1 base removed from V and 0 bases from J, the gap between germline ends came to 5 bases. CDR3 region: CASSLSVSGNTIYF. CDR3 bases: TGCGCCAGCAGCTTGTCAGTCTCTGGAAACACCATATATTTT.

The chain uses TRBV28 and TRBJ2-2; D might be TRBD1 or TRBD2, each matching 5 bases. From germline, CDR1 is MDHEN and CDR2 SYDVKM. This CDR3 is built from 16 residues. Trimming left V 6 bases short and J 0 bases short, with 14 bases between. In DNA, the CDR3 is TGTGCCAGCAGGGTTCGGGGCTCCGCGAACACCGGGGAGCTGTTTTTT. It translates to CASRVRGSANTGELFF. Full variable domain (rest looked up from reference TRBV28 and TRBJ2-2): DVKVTQSSRYLVKRTGEKVFLECVQDMDHENMFWYRQDPGLGLRLIYFSYDVKMKEKGDIPEGYSVSREKKERFSLILESASTNQTSMYLCASRVRGSANTGELFFGEGSRLTVL.

The chain joins TRBV11-2 to TRBJ2-7; the match to TRBD1 covers 8 bases. Losses at the gene ends were 4 bases for V and 0 bases for J; bases not matched to a gene: 5. This CDR3 comprises 15 residues. Per germline, CDR1 SGHAT and CDR2 FQNNGV. DNA for the CDR3: TGTGCCAGCAGCTCTCCCGGGACAGGCTCCTACGAGCAGTACTTC. Translating it yields CASSSPGTGSYEQYF. Together with reference TRBV11-2 and TRBJ2-7, the CDR3 gives the full variable domain: EAGVAQSPRYKIIEKRQSVAFWCNPISGHATLYWYQQILGQGPKLLIQFQNNGVVDDSQLPKDRFSAERLKGVDSTLKIQPAKLEDSAVYLCASSSPGTGSYEQYFGPGTRLTVT.

This chain links TRBV5-4 with TRBJ1-2; no definite D call. Germline V lookup: CDR1 SGHNT, CDR2 YYREEE (reference sequence). This CDR3 region has 13 residues. V lost 1 base and J 4 bases, leaving 8 bases between the germline ends. CDR3 protein: CASSLMASYGYTF. As DNA, the CDR3 is TGTGCCAGCAGCTTGATGGCAAGCTATGGCTACACCTTC.

This clone has only one observation. In nucleotides, the CDR3 is TGTGCCAGCAGCGTAGAATGGGGGCGCGACACTGAAGCTTTCTTT. Amino acid sequence: CASSVEWGRDTEAFF. The J gene is TRBJ1-1, the V gene TRBV9; D perhaps matches TRBD1 (6 bases). V lost 0 bases to trimming and J lost 3 bases, with 12 bases between them. CDR3 length equals 15 residues. Germline loops: CDR1 SGDLS, CDR2 YYNGEE.

The chain combines TRBV27 with TRBJ2-1; 8 bases agree with TRBD1. The CDR3 has 16 residues. The junction had 7 bases not matched to a gene; V was cut back by 2 bases and J by 4 bases. Germline V gene sequence: CDR1 MNHEY, CDR2 SMNVEV (reference sequence). The CDR3: CASSLRGQGQYNEQFF. CDR3 sequence (DNA): TGTGCCAGCAGTTTACGTGGACAGGGACAGTACAATGAGCAGTTCTTC.

This clone showed up just once. The chain links TRBV7-9 to TRBJ2-3, with TRBD2 matching over 7 bases. The V and J ends lost 3 bases and 7 bases, in that order; junction bases with no gene match: 7. The CDR3 covers 14 residues. Germline V gene data show CDR1 as SEHNR and CDR2 as FQNEAQ (reference sequence). CDR3 nucleotides: TGTGCCAGCAGCTTCGCGGGGGTCGGGAATACGCAGTATTTT. It is translated as CASSFAGVGNTQYF. Looking up the rest from reference TRBV7-9 and TRBJ2-3 gives the full variable domain: DTGVSQNPRHKITKRGQNVTFRCDPISEHNRLYWYRQTLGQGPEFLTYFQNEAQLEKSRLLSDRFSAERPKGSFSTLEIQRTEQGDSAMYLCASSFAGVGNTQYFGPGTRLTVL.

The chain combines TRBV7-7 with TRBJ2-3, with TRBD2 matching over 8 bases. From germline, CDR1 is SSHAT and CDR2 FNYEAQ (reference sequence). The CDR3 is made up of 15 amino acids. V gave up 5 bases and J gave up 3 bases; unmatched junction bases: 7. CDR3 coding DNA: TGTGCCAGCAGCCCCGGGGGGGCTGGAACAGATACGCAGTATTTT. It specifies CASSPGGAGTDTQYF.

The chain couples TRBV12-3 or TRBV12-4 to TRBJ1-2, with 10 bases that match TRBD1. Trimming removed 6 bases from V and 8 bases from J; junction bases left unmatched: 6. The CDR3 runs 13 residues. The CDR3 DNA is TGTGCCAGCAGCCCGGGACAGGGGAGAGGCTACACCTTC. Its translation: CASSPGQGRGYTF.

The rearrangement links TRBV9 to TRBJ2-7, with TRBD2 as a possible D gene (6 bases). This CDR3 spans 14 amino acids. Germline CDR1 and CDR2: SGDLS and YYNGEE. V lost 7 bases and J lost 6, with 20 bases in between. CDR3 sequence (DNA): TGTGCCAGCGGGCCCGGAGGGGCCGGGGTCGAGCAGTACTTC. This encodes CASGPGGAGVEQYF.

The CDR3 nucleotides are TGCGCCAGCAGTTTCGGGGACAGGGTGCTAAACTATGGCTACACCTTC. As protein: CASSFGDRVLNYGYTF. The V gene is TRBV23-1, the J gene TRBJ1-2; 9 nucleotides agree with TRBD1. TRBV23-1 falls under the ORF class, with uncertain function. This CDR3 comprises 16 residues. V shed 5 bases and J 2 bases; nucleotides not matched to a gene: 9.

V usage is TRBV7-6 and J usage is TRBJ2-1, with 7 bases matching TRBD1. Trimming at V came to 1 base and at J to 1 base, leaving 7 bases not matched to a gene. Germline lookup yields CDR1 SGHVS and CDR2 FNYEAQ. This CDR3 comprises 17 residues. This CDR3 is CASSLGGMGQSYNEQFF. In nucleotides, the CDR3 is TGTGCCAGCAGCTTAGGGGGGATGGGACAGTCCTACAATGAGCAGTTCTTC.

In this sample, this clone turned up once. The gene calls are TRBV4-1 and TRBJ1-2; D is unresolved. There are 15 residues in the CDR3. Germline CDR1 MGHRA, CDR2 YSYEKL. V gave up 3 bases and J gave up 6 bases, with 17 bases separating them. CDR3 residues: CASSHPGRLVDGYTF. CDR3 DNA: TGCGCCAGCAGCCATCCCGGACGTCTAGTCGATGGCTACACCTTC.

This chain uses TRBV4-2 with TRBJ1-6; the D is unclear. CDR3 length equals 16 residues. The germline V gene has CDR1 LGHNA and CDR2 YNFKEQ. Deletions cut 0 bases from V and 3 bases from J, with 9 bases between. The CDR3 bases are TGTGCCAGCAGCCAAGATCCCCTGGGCTATAATTCACCCCTCCACTTT. Protein: CASSQDPLGYNSPLHF.

The V gene is TRBV6-5, the J gene TRBJ2-7; no clear D. Germline V gene sequence: CDR1 MNHEY, CDR2 SVGAGI. The CDR3 covers 12 residues. Trimming pared 7 bases from V and 4 bases from J, leaving 11 bases between. CDR3 sequence reads: CASTSTVYEQYF. The DNA for the CDR3 is TGTGCCAGCACCTCGACCGTTTACGAGCAGTACTTC.